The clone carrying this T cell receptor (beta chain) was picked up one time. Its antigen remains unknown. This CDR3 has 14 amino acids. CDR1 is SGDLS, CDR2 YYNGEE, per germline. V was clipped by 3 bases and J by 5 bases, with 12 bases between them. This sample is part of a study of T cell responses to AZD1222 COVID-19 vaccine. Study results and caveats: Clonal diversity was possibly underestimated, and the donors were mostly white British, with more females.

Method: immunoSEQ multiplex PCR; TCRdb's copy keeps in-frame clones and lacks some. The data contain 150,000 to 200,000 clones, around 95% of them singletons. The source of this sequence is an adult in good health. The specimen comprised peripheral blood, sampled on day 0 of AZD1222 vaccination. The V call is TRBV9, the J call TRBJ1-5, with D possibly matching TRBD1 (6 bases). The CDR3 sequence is CASSEGVRDQPQHF. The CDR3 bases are TGTGCCAGCAGCGAGGGGGTACGGGATCAGCCCCAGCATTTT.